The next 12 T cell receptor beta chains were all read from a single sample in a study of early T cells in non-severe SARS-CoV-2 infection. TCRdb redid the calling of the 5' RACE reads with MiXCR, one entry per CDR3 protein. The sample shows 60,000 to 80,000 distinct CDR3 sequences, approximately 12% of them seen only once. The sample consisted of whole blood. These receptor sequences come from an adult who was a healthcare worker with PCR-confirmed SARS-CoV-2 infection or an uninfected control (not recorded which).

This clonotype was recorded a few times. This chain links TRBV5-1 with TRBJ2-1; 7 bases are a match to TRBD2. CDR1 and CDR2 (germline): SGHRS, YFSETQ. The ends lost 0 bases at V and 5 bases at J; junction bases unmatched: 8. The CDR3 spans 16 residues. The CDR3 DNA sequence: TGCGCCAGCAGCTTGGTGGTGGGAGGGGCGAACAATGAGCAGTTCTTC. Translation: CASSLVVGGANNEQFF.

This clonotype was seen repeatedly, ten times or more. The V and J genes are TRBV5-1 and TRBJ1-2; no clear D. The CDR3 is 13 residues long. The V end lost 1 base, the J end lost 2 bases, and 6 bases lay between the germline ends. Germline loops: CDR1 SGHRS, CDR2 YFSETQ. This CDR3 is CASSLYGNYGYTF. In DNA form, the CDR3 reads TGCGCCAGCAGCTTGTACGGAAACTATGGCTACACCTTC.

The table lists this clonotype with a few counts. The J gene is TRBJ2-1, the V gene TRBV3-1; maybe TRBD2 (5 bases). The CDR3 has 14 amino acids. Deletions cut 6 bases from V and 2 bases from J, with 11 bases between. The germline V gene has CDR1 LGHDT and CDR2 YNNKEL (reference sequence). This CDR3 is CASRKELAYNEQFF. The CDR3, as DNA: TGTGCCAGCAGGAAAGAACTAGCCTACAATGAGCAGTTCTTC.

This clonotype has more than one count but fewer than ten. The chain uses TRBV7-9 and TRBJ2-5, with TRBD2 as a possible D gene (6 bases). V lost 4 bases and J lost 1, with 13 bases in between. CDR3 length: 15 residues. The germline CDR1 and CDR2 sequences are SEHNR and FQNEAQ (reference sequence). The CDR3 protein is CASSSGAGLQETQYF. The CDR3, as DNA: TGTGCCAGCAGCTCTGGAGCGGGCCTCCAAGAGACCCAGTACTTC.

The sample holds many counts of this clonotype. V usage is TRBV10-3 and J usage is TRBJ2-7, with D possibly matching TRBD2 (6 bases). CDR1 ENHRY and CDR2 SYGVKD come from the germline V gene. There are 15 residues in the CDR3. V was shortened by 6 bases and J by 0 bases, with 15 bases between the two germline ends. CDR3 in amino acids: CAISPTSQLSYEQYF. CDR3 in DNA: TGTGCCATCAGCCCAACTAGCCAACTCTCCTACGAGCAGTACTTC.

This clonotype was observed at least ten times. This chain links TRBV7-9 with TRBJ1-4; D is ambiguous. The CDR3 is 13 amino acids. The V end was cut by 1 base, the J end by 7 bases, with 7 bases between. CDR1 and CDR2 (germline): SEHNR, FQNEAQ (reference sequence). The CDR3 DNA is TGTGCCAGCAGCTTAGAGGAGGGTGAAAAACTGTTTTTT. It translates to CASSLEEGEKLFF.

CDR3 sequence reads: CASSLGTGDQPQHF. The CDR3 DNA sequence: TGTGCCAGCAGCTTAGGGACAGGGGATCAGCCCCAGCATTTT. The chain carries TRBV7-2 and TRBJ1-5; TRBD1 aligns across 9 bases. Germline loops: CDR1 SGHTA, CDR2 FQGNSA. The CDR3 extends over 14 amino acids. V was pared by 1 base and J by 5 bases, with 0 bases of the junction left unmatched.

The table lists this clonotype with a few counts. This chain links TRBV21-1 with TRBJ1-5. TRBV21-1 is a documented pseudogene. The CDR3 extends over 16 amino acids. This CDR3 is CASSKEPLYSNQPQHF. The DNA for the CDR3 is TGTGCCAGCAGCAAAGAACCGTTGTATAGCAATCAGCCCCAGCATTTT.

This clonotype was picked up a small number of times. CDR3: CASSPTGAGGDEQFF. The CDR3 nucleotides are TGTGCCAGCTCACCAACGGGAGCGGGAGGGGATGAGCAGTTCTTC. The chain carries TRBV18 and TRBJ2-1; 10 bases are shared with TRBD2. Germline CDR1 and CDR2: KGHSH and LQKENI. The CDR3 is 15 amino acids. The junction had 6 bases not matched to a gene; V was cut back by 2 bases and J by 8 bases.

The V gene is TRBV19, the J gene TRBJ2-1, with D tentatively TRBD1 or TRBD2 (5 bases each). The V and J ends lost 1 base and 9 bases respectively, with 7 bases between them. CDR3 length: 12 amino acids. Germline V gene lookup returns CDR1 LNHDA and CDR2 SQIVND (reference sequence). The CDR3 DNA sequence: TGTGCCAGTAGTATAGTAGGGACTGAGCAGTTCTTC. Translated: CASSIVGTEQFF.

This clonotype has at least ten counts. The rearrangement joins TRBV20-1 to TRBJ2-5, with a weak D call TRBD2 (6 bases). CDR1 and CDR2 (germline): DFQATT, SNEGSKA (reference sequence). The CDR3 is 15 amino acids. V was clipped by 0 bases and J by 1 base, with 12 bases between them. The chain's CDR3 is CSARDQVSGQETQYF. In DNA form, the CDR3 reads TGCAGTGCTAGAGATCAGGTTAGCGGCCAAGAGACCCAGTACTTC.

A few counts support this clonotype. The chain couples TRBV19 to TRBJ1-5, with TRBD1 matching over 10 bases. The CDR3 extends over 12 amino acids. Germline CDR1 reads LNHDA; CDR2 reads SQIVND (reference sequence). V was clipped by 8 bases and J by 15 bases; unmatched bases: 10. Written as DNA, the CDR3 is TGTGCCAGTTCATTTTCGACAGGGGGCACGCATTTT. Translation: CASSFSTGGTHF.